This TCR beta chain was captured by sequencing in a study of blood T cell repertoires in COVID-19. The assay was immunoSEQ multiplex PCR, and TCRdb's table has in-frame clones only and misses some. Of about 130,000 clones listed, more than 70% are singletons. The trim removed 4 bases at V and 8 bases at J, leaving 18 bases unmatched. Germline V lookup: CDR1 LNHDA, CDR2 SQIVND (reference sequence). CDR3 length: 17 residues. This clone turned up a few times. Material for sequencing was peripheral blood. This receptor was obtained from a woman aged 25 to 39 who had recovered from COVID-19. J is TRBJ2-7 and V is TRBV19; 9 nucleotides line up with TRBD2. CDR3 nucleotides: TGTGCCAGTAGTACCCTGGGGGCTAGCGGGAATGTACGAAAGCAGTACTTC. It translates to CASSTLGASGNVRKQYF.